The 26 T cell receptor beta chains given below trace back to one sample, sequenced in a study of blood T cell repertoires in COVID-19. Sequencing was performed with immunoSEQ multiplex PCR; in TCRdb, only in-frame clones are kept and a portion is missing. Found here are 110,000 to 150,000 clones, 88% of them singletons; the top ten hold 1.5% to 1.7%. What was sequenced was peripheral blood. These receptors originate from a woman aged 55-69 years with acute or convalescent COVID-19.

The V call is TRBV19, the J call TRBJ1-3; unclear D gene. The V and J ends lost 4 bases and 2 bases respectively, with 15 bases between them. CDR1 is LNHDA and CDR2 is SQIVND in the germline V gene (reference sequence). The CDR3 sequence is 16 residues long. The CDR3 here is CASSNWTHGPGNTIYF. CDR3 DNA sequence: TGTGCCAGTAGTAATTGGACTCATGGGCCTGGAAACACCATATATTTT. The complete variable domain, with remaining parts taken from reference TRBV19 and TRBJ1-3, reads DGGITQSPKYLFRKEGQNVTLSCEQNLNHDAMYWYRQDPGQGLRLIYYSQIVNDFQKGDIAEGYSVSREKKESFPLTVTSAQKNPTAFYLCASSNWTHGPGNTIYFGEGSWLTVV.

The V and J genes are TRBV5-1 and TRBJ2-5; TRBD2 agrees at 8 bases. Germline CDR1 is SGHRS and CDR2 is YFSETQ. This CDR3 spans 16 amino acids. V shed 3 bases and J 2 bases; nucleotides not matched to a gene: 9. CDR3 coding DNA: TGCGCCAGCAGCTACTCCGCTAGCGGGTCTCAAGAGACCCAGTACTTC. It yields the protein CASSYSASGSQETQYF.

V usage is TRBV27 and J usage is TRBJ1-1; 8 nucleotides align to TRBD1. V lost 5 bases to trimming and J lost 4 bases; unmatched junction nucleotides: 6. CDR1 and CDR2 (germline): MNHEY, SMNVEV (reference sequence). The CDR3 has 14 amino acids. The CDR3 reads CASSLGQGSTEAFF. CDR3 DNA: TGTGCCAGCAGTCTAGGACAGGGAAGCACTGAAGCTTTCTTT.

This chain connects TRBV3-1 (or the pseudogene TRBV3-2) to TRBJ2-7; tentatively, D is TRBD2 (6 bases). In germline, CDR1 is LGHDT, CDR2 YNNKEL (reference sequence). V was cut by 6 bases and J by 3 bases, with 12 bases left in between. The CDR3 consists of 13 residues. The CDR3 protein is CASSRGVGYEQYF. CDR3 coding DNA: TGTGCCAGCAGTCGCGGGGTTGGCTACGAGCAGTACTTC.

The V and J genes are TRBV6-5 and TRBJ2-2; a weak D match, TRBD1 (5 bases). V lost 1 base to trimming and J lost 1 base, with 7 bases between them. Germline CDR1 MNHEY, CDR2 SVGAGI. The CDR3 is made up of 15 amino acids. The CDR3 nucleotides read TGTGCCAGCAGTTACTTGGGGCAGAACACCGGGGAGCTGTTTTTT. Translated, it gives CASSYLGQNTGELFF.

The chain uses TRBV6-2 or TRBV6-3 and TRBJ2-5, with D tentatively TRBD2 (5 bases). Germline V gene sequence: CDR1 MNHEY, CDR2 SVGEGT. Trimming removed 0 bases from V and 2 bases from J, with 16 bases in between. The CDR3 covers 17 residues. CDR3 amino acids: CASSYSIGVLPQETQYF. DNA of the CDR3: TGTGCCAGCAGTTACTCGATCGGGGTTTTACCGCAAGAGACCCAGTACTTC.

The chain combines TRBV28 with TRBJ1-2, with D maybe TRBD1 (5 bases). Trimming stripped 10 bases from V and 1 base from J, with 13 bases between. The length of the CDR3 is 13 residues. In germline, CDR1 is MDHEN, CDR2 SYDVKM. The DNA for the CDR3 is TGTGCCACCTATAGGACATTTAACTATGGCTACACCTTC. This gives the protein CATYRTFNYGYTF.

This clone appeared once. The rearrangement uses TRBV27 and TRBJ1-2, with 11 bases aligning to TRBD1. From germline, CDR1 is MNHEY and CDR2 SMNVEV (reference sequence). V shed 5 bases and J 8 bases; nucleotides not matched to a gene: 13. The CDR3 covers 16 residues. CDR3 in amino acids: CASSLRTGGSVRGYTF. DNA for the CDR3: TGTGCCAGCAGTCTCAGGACAGGGGGCTCCGTTAGGGGCTACACCTTC.

This chain uses TRBV23-1 with TRBJ1-4; perhaps TRBD1 as D (6 bases). TRBV23-1 is an ORF, and what it does is uncertain. The length of the CDR3 is 16 residues. Trimming stripped 6 bases from V and 3 bases from J, with 17 bases between. Here the CDR3 reads CASSLFRTAPNEKLFF. CDR3 nucleotides: TGCGCCAGCAGCTTGTTCCGGACAGCCCCTAATGAAAAACTGTTTTTT.

V is TRBV28 and J is TRBJ2-5; TRBD1 agrees at 7 bases. This CDR3 has 19 amino acids. Germline V gene lookup returns CDR1 MDHEN and CDR2 SYDVKM. With 4 bases clipped from V and 5 bases from J, the junction kept 22 bases outside the gene matches. CDR3 residues: CASSSLMLRGGGLGETQYF. As DNA, the CDR3 is TGTGCCAGCAGTTCCCTAATGTTACGAGGGGGCGGGTTAGGTGAGACCCAGTACTTC.

The chain carries TRBV19 and TRBJ1-2; 8 bases agree with TRBD1. The ends lost 5 bases at V and 1 base at J; junction bases unmatched: 9. CDR3 length equals 16 residues. From germline, CDR1 is LNHDA and CDR2 SQIVND (reference sequence). The CDR3 is CASSFGTGELNYGYTF. DNA of the CDR3: TGTGCCAGTAGTTTCGGGACAGGTGAACTTAACTATGGCTACACCTTC.

V is TRBV19 and J is TRBJ2-7; the D gene is possibly TRBD2 (5 bases). V was pared by 3 bases and J by 0 bases, with 15 bases between. Germline lookup yields CDR1 LNHDA and CDR2 SQIVND (reference sequence). The CDR3 consists of 16 residues. This CDR3 reads CASSISGATNSYEQYF. CDR3 nucleotide sequence: TGTGCCAGTAGTATCAGCGGAGCGACTAACTCCTACGAGCAGTACTTC.

This clone was recorded once. This chain uses TRBV5-1 with TRBJ2-5; unclear D gene. Germline V CDR1 and CDR2: SGHRS, YFSETQ. The CDR3 runs 12 residues. The germline V and J ends were trimmed by 7 bases and 5 bases, with 12 bases remaining between them. CDR3 protein: CASSWPGETQYF. The CDR3 DNA follows: TGCGCCAGCTCCTGGCCCGGGGAGACCCAGTACTTC.

The chain combines TRBV7-6 with TRBJ2-1; D call uncertain. Germline CDR1 and CDR2: SGHVS and FNYEAQ. Trimming took off 1 base at V and 6 bases at J, with 4 bases between the two ends. This CDR3 has 12 residues. CDR3: CASSLVSNEQFF. The DNA of the CDR3 is TGTGCCAGCAGCTTAGTTAGCAATGAGCAGTTCTTC.

The chain is built from TRBV11-2 and TRBJ1-5, with TRBD1 identical over 9 bases. The germline gives CDR1 SGHAT, CDR2 FQNNGV. Losses at the gene ends were 4 bases for V and 7 bases for J; bases not matched to a gene: 8. The CDR3 runs 15 residues. The CDR3, as DNA: TGTGCCAGCAGCTGGGGGACAGGGCTGGGGCAGCCCCAGCATTTT. Protein sequence: CASSWGTGLGQPQHF.

The chain couples TRBV19 to TRBJ1-1, with D possibly being TRBD1 (6 bases). The ends were cut back, 3 bases at V and 6 bases at J, with 17 bases in the middle. This CDR3 comprises 15 residues. Germline lookup yields CDR1 LNHDA and CDR2 SQIVND (reference sequence). CDR3 coding DNA: TGTGCCAGTAGTATTCAGCCGGGGGGGGCGGCTGAAGCTTTCTTT. This translates into CASSIQPGGAAEAFF.

The sample holds one count of this clone. The V call is TRBV4-3, the J call TRBJ2-7; D may be TRBD1 (5 bases). Germline V gene sequence: CDR1 LGHNA, CDR2 YSLEER. Deletions cut 0 bases from V and 2 bases from J, with 23 bases between. CDR3 size: 19 residues. In DNA, the CDR3 is TGCGCCAGCAGCCAAGATCTTGGGCGTGCAGGGTACCTAACCTACGAGCAGTACTTC. Translating gives CASSQDLGRAGYLTYEQYF.

The chain links TRBV10-3 to TRBJ1-2; TRBD1 matches at 8 bases. Germline V CDR1 and CDR2: ENHRY, SYGVKD. The CDR3 length is 12 residues. The CDR3 here is CGTGGSGDGYTF. CDR3 DNA: TGTGGAACAGGGGGTTCAGGAGACGGCTACACCTTC.

The chain recombines TRBV5-1 with TRBJ1-2; TRBD1 agrees at 7 bases. This CDR3 comprises 13 residues. V lost 3 bases to trimming and J lost 2 bases; unmatched junction nucleotides: 1. CDR1 and CDR2 (germline): SGHRS, YFSETQ. CDR3 residues: CASSSGQNYGYTF. CDR3 in DNA: TGCGCCAGCAGCTCGGGACAGAACTATGGCTACACCTTC.

The chain couples TRBV7-2 to TRBJ1-1, with TRBD1 matching over 9 bases. The CDR3 contains 13 residues. The junction had 2 bases not matched to a gene; V was cut back by 4 bases and J by 5 bases. The germline V gene has CDR1 SGHTA and CDR2 FQGNSA. The CDR3 DNA is TGTGCCAGCAGCTCCGGACAGGGGACTGAAGCTTTCTTT. This sequence encodes CASSSGQGTEAFF.

The chain uses TRBV12-3 or TRBV12-4 and TRBJ1-2; D not certain. CDR3 length: 13 residues. Trimming shortened V by 3 bases and J by 2 bases, and 7 bases separated the two germline ends. CDR3 residues: CASSFEGNYGYTF. CDR3 coding DNA: TGTGCCAGCAGTTTCGAGGGAAACTATGGCTACACCTTC.

This chain connects TRBV28 to TRBJ1-5; D might be TRBD1 (6 bases). Germline values: CDR1 MDHEN, CDR2 SYDVKM. This CDR3 region has 15 residues. V lost 6 bases, J lost 0 bases, and 12 bases lay in between. The CDR3 sequence: CASSPTGVSNQPQHF. The CDR3 DNA follows: TGTGCCAGCAGCCCGACAGGAGTTAGCAATCAGCCCCAGCATTTT. Full variable domain (outside the CDR3, taken from reference TRBV28 and TRBJ1-5): DVKVTQSSRYLVKRTGEKVFLECVQDMDHENMFWYRQDPGLGLRLIYFSYDVKMKEKGDIPEGYSVSREKKERFSLILESASTNQTSMYLCASSPTGVSNQPQHFGDGTRLSIL.

In nucleotides, the CDR3 is TGTGCCAGCAGCTACGCCCGACAGGGGGACTATGGCTACACCTTC. This encodes CASSYARQGDYGYTF. J is TRBJ1-2 and V is TRBV7-9; TRBD1 matches 9 bases. The junction had 6 bases not matched to a gene; V was cut back by 4 bases and J by 3 bases. The CDR3 covers 15 residues. Per the germline V gene, CDR1 is SEHNR and CDR2 is FQNEAQ (reference sequence). The complete variable domain, with remaining parts taken from reference TRBV7-9 and TRBJ1-2, reads DTGVSQNPRHKITKRGQNVTFRCDPISEHNRLYWYRQTLGQGPEFLTYFQNEAQLEKSRLLSDRFSAERPKGSFSTLEIQRTEQGDSAMYLCASSYARQGDYGYTFGSGTRLTVV.

This chain links TRBV10-3 with TRBJ2-1; 13 bases line up with TRBD2. The V gene end was trimmed by 6 bases and the J gene end by 10 bases; junction bases not matched to a gene: 3. This CDR3 has 13 residues. CDR1 ENHRY and CDR2 SYGVKD come from the germline V gene. The CDR3 DNA sequence: TGTGCCATCAGAACTAGCGGGGGGGCCGAGCAGTTCTTC. Protein: CAIRTSGGAEQFF.

V usage is TRBV5-4 and J usage is TRBJ1-2; no definite D call. The CDR3 consists of 15 residues. Per the germline V gene, CDR1 is SGHNT and CDR2 is YYREEE (reference sequence). V lost 0 bases and J 2 bases, leaving 11 bases between the germline ends. The CDR3 region is CASSLAWSVNYGYTF. DNA for the CDR3: TGTGCCAGCAGCTTGGCCTGGTCAGTCAACTATGGCTACACCTTC.

This chain's CDR3 is CASSLGRGGERSNQPQHF. CDR3 DNA: TGTGCCAGCAGCTTGGGGCGTGGAGGGGAAAGGAGCAATCAGCCCCAGCATTTT. The chain uses TRBV5-5 and TRBJ1-5; possible D gene TRBD1, 5 bases. V lost 0 bases, J lost 1 base, and 17 bases lay in between. This CDR3 region has 18 residues. Germline CDR1 is SGHKS and CDR2 is YYEKEE (reference sequence).